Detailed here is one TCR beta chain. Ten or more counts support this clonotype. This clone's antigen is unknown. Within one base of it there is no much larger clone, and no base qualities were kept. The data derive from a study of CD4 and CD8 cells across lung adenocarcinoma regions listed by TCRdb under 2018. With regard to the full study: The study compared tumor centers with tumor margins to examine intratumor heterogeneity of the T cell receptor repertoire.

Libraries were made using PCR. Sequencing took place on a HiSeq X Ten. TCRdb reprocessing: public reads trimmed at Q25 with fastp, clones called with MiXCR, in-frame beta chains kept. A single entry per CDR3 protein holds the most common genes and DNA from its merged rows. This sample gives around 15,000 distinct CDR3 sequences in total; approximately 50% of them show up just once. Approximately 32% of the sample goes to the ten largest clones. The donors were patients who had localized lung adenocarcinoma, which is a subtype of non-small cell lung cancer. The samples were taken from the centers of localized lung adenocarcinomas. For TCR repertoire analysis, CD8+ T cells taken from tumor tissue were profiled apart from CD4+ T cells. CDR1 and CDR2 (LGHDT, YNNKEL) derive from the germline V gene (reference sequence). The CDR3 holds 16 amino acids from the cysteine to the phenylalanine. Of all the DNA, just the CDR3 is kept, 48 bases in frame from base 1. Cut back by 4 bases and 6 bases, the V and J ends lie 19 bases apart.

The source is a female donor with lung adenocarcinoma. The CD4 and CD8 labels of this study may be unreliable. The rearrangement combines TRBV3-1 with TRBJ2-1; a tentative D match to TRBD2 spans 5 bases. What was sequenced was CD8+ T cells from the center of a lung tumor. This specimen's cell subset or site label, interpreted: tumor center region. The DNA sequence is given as TGTGCCAGCAGCCGGGGAGCCAAGGCTAGGACCAATGAGCAGTTCTTC. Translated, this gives CASSRGAKARTNEQFF.